The present TCR beta chain was sequenced within a study of T cells in narcolepsy (dated by TCRdb to the late 2010s). The study in broad terms: The study enrolled patients with narcolepsy type 1 or type 2 (NT1, NT2) together with healthy control donors. The study sought autoreactive T cells targeting hypocretin neuron self-antigens (hypocretin, TRIB2) in narcolepsy patients, using TCR Vbeta sequencing to track clonotypes in blood and CSF.

Study-level results and caveats: Patients and controls had similar numbers of sequenced blood memory CD4+ clonotypes, with averages of about 39,494 in patients and over 30,000 in controls. Some blood memory CD4+ repertoires from patients and controls contained no sequences matching autoreactive T cell clones. Plots that compared CSF and blood CD4+ T cell clonotypes from the same patient highlighted HCRT-specific and TRIB2-specific autoreactive clonotypes. Autoreactive clonotypes were reported to be detected serially in the blood of the same patients and of different patients, but not in the blood of healthy controls.

A remark on this clone: Its cognate antigen has yet to be identified. Base qualities are not provided; no much larger clone lies one nucleotide away.

Library prep was done by the immunoSEQ multiplex PCR assay. What TCRdb holds here is the immuneACCESS table cut down to in-frame rearrangements. Part of the clones is not present; checked against another copy, under half of the missing clones reflect an unresolved V gene, and the others are unexplained. The sample yields about 32,000 clones; around 83% were counted once. The top ten constitute over 0.6% of the sample. For TCR Vbeta sequencing, memory CD4+ T cells were sorted ex vivo from the peripheral blood of both healthy controls and narcolepsy patients. For CDR1 and CDR2, the germline V gene lists SQVTM and ANQGSEA. V loses 6 bases, J loses 4 bases, and the germline ends lie 10 bases apart. From the cysteine up to the phenylalanine, the CDR3 has a length of 13 residues. This entry keeps only the CDR3 DNA: 39 bases, framed from base 1.

This clonotype was obtained from a human donor in good health. The rearrangement combines TRBV29-1 with TRBJ1-6; the D segment cannot be called with confidence. The specimen sequenced was memory (CD45RA-) CD4+ T cells from blood. The sample's cell subset or site label, in plain terms: memory T cells sorted ex vivo from peripheral blood. The DNA reads as follows: TGCAGCGTCAAGACGGATTATAATTCACCCCTCCACTTT. It encodes CSVKTDYNSPLHF.